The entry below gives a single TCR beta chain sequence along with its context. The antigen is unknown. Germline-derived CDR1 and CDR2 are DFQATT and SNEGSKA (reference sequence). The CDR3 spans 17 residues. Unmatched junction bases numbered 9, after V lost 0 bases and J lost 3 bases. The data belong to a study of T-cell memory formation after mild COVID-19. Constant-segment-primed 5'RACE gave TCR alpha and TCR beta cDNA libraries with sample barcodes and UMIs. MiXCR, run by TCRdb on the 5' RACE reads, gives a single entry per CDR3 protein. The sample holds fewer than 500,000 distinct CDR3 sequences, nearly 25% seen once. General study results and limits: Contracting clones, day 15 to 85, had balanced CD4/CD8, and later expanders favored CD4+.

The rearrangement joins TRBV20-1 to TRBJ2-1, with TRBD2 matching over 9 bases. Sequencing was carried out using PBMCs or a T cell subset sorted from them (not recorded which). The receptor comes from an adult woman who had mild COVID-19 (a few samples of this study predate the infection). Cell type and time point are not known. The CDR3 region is CSARDIATSGYYNEQFF. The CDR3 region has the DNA TGCAGTGCTAGAGATATCGCGACTAGCGGATACTACAATGAGCAGTTCTTC.